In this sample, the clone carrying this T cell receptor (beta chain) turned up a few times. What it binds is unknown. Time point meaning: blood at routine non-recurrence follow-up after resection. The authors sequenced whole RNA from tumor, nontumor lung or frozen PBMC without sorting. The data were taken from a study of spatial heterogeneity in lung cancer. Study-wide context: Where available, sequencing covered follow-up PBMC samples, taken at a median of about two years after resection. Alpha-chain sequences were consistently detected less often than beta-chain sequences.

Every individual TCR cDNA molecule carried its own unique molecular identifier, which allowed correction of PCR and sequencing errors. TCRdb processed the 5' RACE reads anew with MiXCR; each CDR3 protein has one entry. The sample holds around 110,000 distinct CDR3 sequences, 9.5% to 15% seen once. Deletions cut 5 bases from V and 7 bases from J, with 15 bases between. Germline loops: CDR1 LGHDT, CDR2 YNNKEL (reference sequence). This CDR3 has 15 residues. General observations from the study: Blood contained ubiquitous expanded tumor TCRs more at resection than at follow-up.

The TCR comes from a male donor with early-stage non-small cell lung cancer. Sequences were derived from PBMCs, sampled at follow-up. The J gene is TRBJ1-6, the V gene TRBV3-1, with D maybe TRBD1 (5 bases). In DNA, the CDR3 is TGTGCCAGCAGCTCACCCGGGACGGAAAATTCACCCCTCCACTTT. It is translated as CASSSPGTENSPLHF.